This T cell receptor beta chain was identified during a study of tumour-infiltrating T cells in Burkitt lymphoma. In the study overall: Repertoire clonality predicted overall and progression-free survival.

Method: immunoSEQ multiplex PCR; TCRdb's copy keeps in-frame clones and lacks some. Among approximately 15,000 clones listed, 30% were seen once. The sequence derives from a human donor with diffuse large B-cell lymphoma. Specimen: tumor tissue.

The CDR3 DNA follows: TGTGCCAGCAGTTCGTACCCCGGGGAGCTGTTTTTT. This sequence encodes CASSSYPGELFF. The chain uses TRBV13 and TRBJ2-2; no firm D call. Trimming stripped 6 bases from V and 6 bases from J, with 8 bases between. The germline gives CDR1 PRHDT, CDR2 FYEKMQ (reference sequence). The CDR3 covers 12 residues.